A single sample gave rise to the 20 T cell receptor beta chains below, sequenced in a study of blood T cell repertoires in COVID-19 (dated by TCRdb to the early 2020s). Libraries were prepared through the immunoSEQ multiplex PCR assay. TCRdb stores this immuneACCESS table with in-frame sequences only. Part of the clones is absent; in the studies checked, under half of the shortfall reflects unresolved V genes, and no reason is known for the rest. The sample profile shows around 130,000 clones; about 90% of them were found once. The ten largest clones take up approximately 20% of the sample. Sequenced: peripheral blood. These receptors were collected from a woman in her fifties or sixties who had recovered from COVID-19.

CDR3: CASSQRTSGEQFF. CDR3 DNA sequence: TGTGCCAGCAGCCAACGGACTAGCGGCGAGCAGTTCTTC. The chain recombines TRBV21-1 with TRBJ2-1; the table's D call TRBD2 went unverified against the DNA. TRBV21-1 is classified as a pseudogene. The CDR3 is 13 amino acids.

This clone has at least ten counts. The chain is built from TRBV4-1 and TRBJ1-3; 10 nucleotides align to TRBD1. The junction had 7 bases not matched to a gene; V was cut back by 4 bases and J by 1 base. Germline V gene lookup returns CDR1 MGHRA and CDR2 YSYEKL. The CDR3 sequence is 17 residues long. This CDR3 is CASSLFPGQGSGNTIYF. For the CDR3, the DNA is TGCGCCAGCAGCCTCTTCCCGGGACAGGGGTCTGGAAACACCATATATTTT.

The chain links TRBV7-8 to TRBJ2-2; 7 nucleotides align to TRBD2. Germline values: CDR1 SGHVS, CDR2 FQNEAQ. After removal of 3 bases from V and 4 bases from J, the junction contained 5 bases not matched to a gene. The CDR3 contains 15 residues. CDR3 sequence (DNA): TGTGCCAGCAGCTTCCGACTAGCAGCCACCGGGGAGCTGTTTTTT. Translated, it gives CASSFRLAATGELFF.

As concerns this clone: Distinct nucleotide sequences in the sample also encode this CDR3. The chain employs TRBV12-3 or TRBV12-4 and TRBJ2-2, with D possibly being TRBD2 (5 bases). Trimming stripped 5 bases from V and 4 bases from J, with 5 bases between. CDR3 length equals 12 residues. CDR3 sequence: CASSRGTGELFF. CDR3 DNA: TGTGCCAGCAGTCGGGGCACCGGGGAGCTGTTTTTT.

The chain's CDR3 is CASRSGVSYNSPLHF. Written as DNA, the CDR3 is TGTGCCAGTAGGAGTGGAGTTTCCTATAATTCACCCCTCCACTTT. This chain links TRBV19 with TRBJ1-6; D is unresolved. This CDR3 is built from 15 residues. Trimming shortened V by 6 bases and J by 1 base, and 10 bases separated the two germline ends. Germline V gives CDR1 LNHDA, CDR2 SQIVND (reference sequence).

J is TRBJ2-1 and V is TRBV6-1, with D maybe TRBD2 (7 bases). Germline lookup yields CDR1 MNHNS and CDR2 SASEGT. Trimming took off 3 bases at V and 8 bases at J, with 26 bases between the two ends. This CDR3 has 18 amino acids. The CDR3 DNA reads as TGTGCCAGCAGTGATCGACCCTGGGGGGGCCGACTGGTTGATGAGCAGTTCTTC. Its protein product is CASSDRPWGGRLVDEQFF.

J is TRBJ2-7 and V is TRBV9, with D perhaps TRBD2 (5 bases). The germline V gene encodes CDR1 SGDLS and CDR2 YYNGEE. V was shortened by 3 bases and J by 0 bases, with 13 bases between the two germline ends. CDR3 length equals 15 residues. CDR3 sequence: CASSADGLLSYEQYF. CDR3 in DNA: TGTGCCAGCAGCGCGGACGGACTCCTCTCCTACGAGCAGTACTTC.

The chain employs TRBV7-6 and TRBJ2-5, with 8 positions matching TRBD2. Germline V CDR1 and CDR2: SGHVS, FNYEAQ. The CDR3 runs to 19 residues. The V and J ends lost 5 bases and 1 base, in that order; junction bases with no gene match: 18. The CDR3 region is CASSPIGGGWREVQETQYF. CDR3 DNA: TGTGCCAGCAGCCCGATCGGGGGGGGATGGCGGGAGGTCCAAGAGACCCAGTACTTC. Together with reference TRBV7-6 and TRBJ2-5, the CDR3 gives the full variable domain: GAGVSQSPRYKVTKRGQDVALRCDPISGHVSLYWYRQALGQGPEFLTYFNYEAQQDKSGLPNDRFSAERPEGSISTLTIQRTEQRDSAMYRCASSPIGGGWREVQETQYFGPGTRLLVL.

This clone was found once. This sequence joins TRBV7-9 and TRBJ1-4, with TRBD1 matching over 7 bases. This CDR3 has 17 residues. Germline V gives CDR1 SEHNR, CDR2 FQNEAQ (reference sequence). Trimming took 5 bases from V and 4 from J; bases not matched to a gene: 13. CDR3 sequence reads: CASSPGQDSGSNEKLFF. As DNA, the CDR3 is TGTGCCAGCAGCCCCGGACAGGATTCGGGAAGTAATGAAAAACTGTTTTTT.

The chain carries TRBV3-1 (or the pseudogene TRBV3-2) and TRBJ1-6, with D maybe TRBD1 (5 bases). The CDR3 sequence is 13 residues long. CDR1 is LGHDT and CDR2 is YNNKEL in the germline V gene (reference sequence). Trimming stripped 5 bases from V and 6 bases from J, with 8 bases between. CDR3 DNA sequence: TGTGCCAGCAGCGAGACAGTTAATTCACCCCTCCACTTT. It is translated as CASSETVNSPLHF.

The gene calls are TRBV6-6 and TRBJ1-4, with D possibly being TRBD1 (5 bases). Germline-derived CDR1 and CDR2 are MNHNY and SVGAGI (reference sequence). The CDR3 runs to 14 residues. The germline V and J ends were trimmed by 6 bases and 8 bases, with 16 bases remaining between them. The CDR3 sequence is CASRAGTMSEKLFF. In DNA form, the CDR3 reads TGTGCCAGCAGAGCCGGGACTATGAGCGAAAAACTGTTTTTT.

This CDR3 is CASSRGPNTGELFF. The CDR3 DNA sequence: TGTGCCAGTAGTAGGGGGCCGAACACCGGGGAGCTGTTTTTT. The V gene is TRBV19, the J gene TRBJ2-2, with D perhaps matching TRBD1 (6 bases). V lost 4 bases and J 0 bases, leaving 6 bases between the germline ends. Per germline, CDR1 LNHDA and CDR2 SQIVND (reference sequence). The length of the CDR3 is 14 residues.

This chain connects TRBV6-5 to TRBJ2-7, with 9 bases lining up with TRBD1. CDR3 length: 13 amino acids. Germline V CDR1 and CDR2: MNHEY, SVGAGI. The J segment lost 4 bases and the V segment lost 5 bases, leaving 3 bases of the junction unmatched. CDR3 coding DNA: TGTGCCAGCAGTCGGGACAGGGATTACGAGCAGTACTTC. It specifies CASSRDRDYEQYF.

The chain is built from TRBV2 and TRBJ2-5; D unclear. The CDR3 has 13 residues. Trimming cost V 1 base and J 4 bases, with 7 bases left between them. CDR1 SNHLY and CDR2 FYNNEI come from the germline V gene. CDR3 DNA: TGTGCCAGCAGTGAAGGCCCGGGAGAGACCCAGTACTTC. It codes for CASSEGPGETQYF.

This clone has only one observation. In the same sample, other DNA sequences code for this CDR3. This chain connects TRBV7-7 to TRBJ2-1; tentatively, D is TRBD2 (5 bases). The CDR3 length is 14 residues. In germline, CDR1 is SSHAT, CDR2 FNYEAQ (reference sequence). With 3 bases removed from V and 7 bases from J, the gap between germline ends came to 13 bases. CDR3 sequence (DNA): TGTGCCAGCAGCTTGGCTGGGCTAGCTAATGAGCAGTTCTTC. Protein product: CASSLAGLANEQFF.

The table lists this clone with a few counts. The chain is built from TRBV2 and TRBJ1-1, with D tentatively TRBD1 (5 bases). CDR1 SNHLY and CDR2 FYNNEI come from the germline V gene. Between the trimmed V and J ends, which lost 6 bases and 0 bases, there was a span of 11 bases. CDR3 length: 14 residues. This chain's CDR3 is CASRDRIMNTEAFF. CDR3 nucleotides: TGTGCCAGCAGAGACAGAATCATGAACACTGAAGCTTTCTTT. Full variable domain (missing parts from reference TRBV2 and TRBJ1-1): EPEVTQTPSHQVTQMGQEVILRCVPISNHLYFYWYRQILGQKVEFLVSFYNNEISEKSEIFDDQFSVERPDGSNFTLKIRSTKLEDSAMYFCASRDRIMNTEAFFGQGTRLTVV.

This rearrangement joins TRBV5-4 to TRBJ2-5; the match to TRBD2 covers 9 bases. This CDR3 region has 17 residues. The germline CDR1 and CDR2 sequences are SGHNT and YYREEE (reference sequence). V lost 4 bases and J lost 2; bases outside the gene matches: 12. The CDR3 region has the DNA TGTGCCAGCAGCCGAATGGGACTAGCTATAACGCAAGAGACCCAGTACTTC. This translates into CASSRMGLAITQETQYF.

As DNA, the CDR3 is TGTGCCAGCAGTGCCCGGGTGGGGGGAGCTTTCTTT. Translation gives CASSARVGGAFF. The chain combines TRBV27 with TRBJ1-1, with D perhaps TRBD1 (5 bases). V lost 5 bases and J 10 bases, leaving 14 bases between the germline ends. Germline V gene data show CDR1 as MNHEY and CDR2 as SMNVEV (reference sequence). The CDR3 contains 12 residues.

V gene TRBV9 combines with J gene TRBJ2-3; D is unresolved. Trimming stripped 4 bases from V and 9 bases from J, with 12 bases between. The CDR3 extends over 12 amino acids. CDR1 and CDR2 (germline): SGDLS, YYNGEE. CDR3: CASSSPRGTQYF. CDR3 coding DNA: TGTGCCAGCAGCTCTCCTAGAGGCACGCAGTATTTT.

The sample holds one count of this clone. The V and J genes are TRBV30 and TRBJ1-1; maybe TRBD1 (5 bases). Deletions cut 3 bases from V and 0 bases from J, with 14 bases between. Germline CDR1 GTSNPN, CDR2 SVGIG (reference sequence). There are 15 residues in the CDR3. The CDR3 nucleotides are TGTGCCTGGAGACCAGGACATTTGATGAACACTGAAGCTTTCTTT. It codes for CAWRPGHLMNTEAFF.